One and the same sample provided the 10 T cell receptor delta chains below, sequenced in a study of gamma-delta T cells after stem cell transplantation. TCRdb called clones from the RT-PCR reads again using CATT. The data contain about 13,000 delta-chain clones, 30% to 35% of them singletons. Specimen: gamma-delta T cells. These receptors were obtained from a human donor. It is not recorded whose cells these are; they may come from a transplant donor.

The genes are TRDV1 and TRDJ1; D not certain. The CDR3 loop spans 18 amino acids. CDR1 and CDR2 (germline): TSWWSYY, QGS. V lost 1 base and J 3 bases, leaving 21 bases between the germline ends. The CDR3: CALGERSVGTMVADKLIF. The CDR3 bases are TGTGCTCTTGGGGAACGGTCGGTGGGAACCATGGTCGCCGATAAACTCATCTTT.

This clone was seen only a few times. The genes are TRDV1 and TRDJ1, with 7 bases aligning to TRDD3. Germline V gene lookup returns CDR1 TSWWSYY and CDR2 QGS. This CDR3 has 19 residues. V gave up 3 bases and J gave up 5 bases; unmatched junction bases: 21. The CDR3 sequence: CALGDLRGGGSPYPDKLIF. The CDR3 nucleotides read TGTGCTCTTGGGGACCTTCGTGGGGGGGGATCTCCTTATCCGGATAAACTCATCTTT.

The V call is TRDV1, the J call TRDJ1; 8 nucleotides line up with TRDD2. The CDR3 is 19 residues long. From germline, CDR1 is TSWWSYY and CDR2 QGS. V dropped 5 bases and J dropped 0; count of bases not matched to a gene: 17. CDR3 sequence: CALGTPSSYGYRYTDKLIF. DNA for the CDR3: TGTGCTCTTGGGACGCCCTCTTCCTACGGGTATAGGTACACCGATAAACTCATCTTT.

This clone was detected only once. V and J are TRDV1 and TRDJ1; D possibly corresponds to TRDD2 (6 bases). The V gene lost 4 bases and the J gene lost 0 bases, with 21 bases spanning the gap. Per germline, CDR1 TSWWSYY and CDR2 QGS. This CDR3 is built from 18 residues. The DNA of the CDR3 is TGTGCTCTTGGGGGCACAGGCCTTCCGGGGCCGTACACCGATAAACTCATCTTT. Translation: CALGGTGLPGPYTDKLIF.

Details on this clone: Compared with germline, one end of the junction differs, possibly owing to a read error. The V call is TRDV2, the J call TRDJ3; TRDD3 matches 7 bases. This CDR3 is built from 20 residues. Per germline, CDR1 GEAIGNYY and CDR2 EKD. The DNA of the CDR3 is TGTGCCTGTGACACCGGGTTTGGGGGAGCCGTATCCTGGGACACCCGCCAGATGTTTTTC. This encodes CACDTGFGGAVSWDTRQMFF.

This clone was seen only a few times. V gene TRDV1 combines with J gene TRDJ1; D gene unclear. Looked up from germline, CDR1 is TSWWSYY and CDR2 is QGS. The CDR3 contains 20 residues. Trimming pared 1 base from V and 0 bases from J, leaving 24 bases between. The CDR3: CALGEPPTLRRLAYTDKLIF. The CDR3 nucleotides read TGTGCTCTTGGGGAACCCCCCACGTTACGGAGGCTTGCGTACACCGATAAACTCATCTTT.

The count of this clone is one. The sample contains more than one DNA sequence encoding this CDR3. The rearrangement uses TRDV3 and TRDJ1; TRDD3 matches at 9 bases. Trimming took 1 base from V and 0 from J; bases not matched to a gene: 24. From germline, CDR1 is TVYSNPD and CDR2 GDNSRS (reference sequence). CDR3 length: 21 amino acids. The CDR3, as DNA: TGTGCCTTTACCAATGATGTGGCGACTGGGGGACCCTCCGGGTACACCGATAAACTCATCTTT. It specifies CAFTNDVATGGPSGYTDKLIF.

J is TRDJ1 and V is TRAV29/DV5, with TRDD3 as a possible D gene (5 bases). The length of the CDR3 is 16 residues. The ends were cut back, 3 bases at V and 0 bases at J, with 18 bases in the middle. Germline V gives CDR1 NSMFDY, CDR2 ISSIKDK. The CDR3 spells CAAMSPWMGNTDKLIF. As DNA, the CDR3 is TGTGCAGCAATGTCACCTTGGATGGGGAACACCGATAAACTCATCTTT.

A few counts support this clone. The chain uses TRDV3 and TRDJ1; 8 nucleotides line up with TRDD3. This CDR3 is built from 17 residues. V lost 2 bases, J lost 0 bases, and 14 bases stayed unmatched. CDR1 and CDR2 (germline): TVYSNPD, GDNSRS (reference sequence). The CDR3 spells CAFDGSTLGAYTDKLIF. The CDR3 DNA follows: TGTGCCTTTGATGGATCGACACTGGGGGCCTACACCGATAAACTCATCTTT. Combining the CDR3 with reference TRDV3 and TRDJ1 gives the whole variable domain CDKVTQSSPDQTVASGSEVVLLCTYDTVYSNPDLFWYRIRPDYSFQFVFYGDNSRSEGADFTQGRFSVKHILTQKAFHLVISPVRTEDSATYYCAFDGSTLGAYTDKLIFGKGTRVTVEP.

The chain joins TRDV1 to TRDJ2, with D perhaps TRDD3 (6 bases). Germline loops: CDR1 TSWWSYY, CDR2 QGS. Trimming stripped 0 bases from V and 6 bases from J, with 26 bases between. The CDR3 runs to 20 residues. The CDR3 bases are TGTGCTCTTGGGGAACTCCTGTCTACGATAAGGGGATCACTGCCAGCACAACTCTTCTTT. Its translation is CALGELLSTIRGSLPAQLFF.